This is a list of T cell receptor beta chains from one sample in a study of shared clonotypes between healthy human individuals. TCRdb's table, derived via immunoSEQ multiplex PCR, lists solely in-frame clones and lacks some. The sample has under 600,000 clones; less than 98% are singletons. Specimen: naive CD4+ T cells sorted from blood. These receptor sequences come from a woman aged 25-40 years in good health. Each CDR3 is given with its conserved first and last residue. Each record gives: D gene, clone size, J gene, V gene, CDR3 DNA, CDR3 protein. A D gene is named only where the DNA matches it firmly. The size field is filled for only some rows; it gives once, few, many or a size class.

>-|-|TRBJ2-7|TRBV10-2
TGCGCCAGCAGCCCCAGGGGCGGGATCAGCTCCTACGAGCAGTACTTC
CASSPRGGISSYEQYF
>TRBD2|-|TRBJ2-5|TRBV6-1
TGTGCCAGCAGGGGCGGACTAGCGGGCCAAGAGACCCAGTACTTC
CASRGGLAGQETQYF
>TRBD2|-|TRBJ2-1|TRBV4-1
TGCGCCAGCAGTCCCGGTCGCCGACTAGCAGGTGACAATGAGCAGTTCTTC
CASSPGRRLAGDNEQFF
>-|-|TRBJ1-1|TRBV28
TGTGCCAGCAGTTTTGGGAGGGGCCTCCACACTGAAGCTTTCTTT
CASSFGRGLHTEAFF
>TRBD2|-|TRBJ2-3|TRBV4-1
TGCGCCAGCAGCCAAGAACGAATAGCGGGGTACACAGATACGCAGTATTTT
CASSQERIAGYTDTQYF
>-|-|TRBJ2-1|TRBV27
TGTGCCAGCAGTTTATGGATTAGAGGTTTGAGCTCCTACAATGAGCAGTTCTTC
CASSLWIRGLSSYNEQFF
>-|-|TRBJ2-7|TRBV27
TGTGCCAGCACCCGGCTAGCACTCCCCTACGAGCAGTACTTC
CASTRLALPYEQYF
>-|-|TRBJ1-3|TRBV29-1
TGCAGCGTTGAAGATCCTCGGCAGACTGGAAACACCATATATTTT
CSVEDPRQTGNTIYF
>-|-|TRBJ1-3|TRBV6-5
TGTGCCAGCAGTTACGATGGGACTTTCTCTGGAAACACCATATATTTT
CASSYDGTFSGNTIYF
>TRBD1|-|TRBJ2-7|TRBV28
TGTGCCAGCAGTTCAGGACAGGTTACCTACGAGCAGTACTTC
CASSSGQVTYEQYF
>TRBD1|-|TRBJ1-4|TRBV7-6
TGTGCCAGCAGCTTCGGGGACAGGGGGAATCGGGCTAATGAAAAACTGTTTTTT
CASSFGDRGNRANEKLFF
>-|-|TRBJ2-7|TRBV6-5
TGTGCCAGCAGTTACTCGAGAGACAGCTACGAGCAGTACTTC
CASSYSRDSYEQYF
>-|-|TRBJ2-4|TRBV7-9
TGTGCCAGCAGCCCCGCTGCGGACATTCAGTACTTC
CASSPAADIQYF
>-|once|TRBJ1-4|TRBV4-1
TGCGCCAGCAGTCGATTGGGGTTCCGGGAAAAACTGTTTTTT
CASSRLGFREKLFF
>-|-|TRBJ2-7|TRBV5-4
TGTGCCAGCAGTTGGGGCTCCTACGAGCAGTACTTC
CASSWGSYEQYF
>-|-|TRBJ2-7|TRBV9
TGTGCCAGCAGCACCCGGACTATGGACTACTACGAGCAGTACTTC
CASSTRTMDYYEQYF
>-|-|TRBJ1-1|TRBV19
TGTGCCAGTAACCTCCAGCAGGGCGGCACTGAAGCTTTCTTT
CASNLQQGGTEAFF
>TRBD2|-|TRBJ2-7|TRBV11-2
TGTGCCAGCAGCTTAGGACGCGGGAGGAGGGCCTACGAGCAGTACTTC
CASSLGRGRRAYEQYF
>-|once|TRBJ2-7|TRBV28
TGTGCCAGCAGTACATCGGGCTCAAGCTCCTACGAGCAGTACTTC
CASSTSGSSSYEQYF
>-|-|TRBJ2-2|TRBV9
TGTGCCAGCAGCACGTTCACCGGGGAGCTGTTTTTT
CASSTFTGELFF
>TRBD1|-|TRBJ2-5|TRBV18
TGTGCCAGCTCACAGTCCGGGACAGGGGAAAAAGAGACCCAGTACTTC
CASSQSGTGEKETQYF
>TRBD1|-|TRBJ1-2|TRBV18
TGTGCCAGCTCGCCGTCTTATTCCGGGACAGAGAACTATGGCTACACCTTC
CASSPSYSGTENYGYTF
>TRBD2|-|TRBJ2-6|TRBV28
TGTGCCACCGGGGGGGCTGGGGCCAACGTCCTGACTTTC
CATGGAGANVLTF
>-|-|TRBJ1-1|TRBV7-9
TGTGCCAGCAGCTTAGAATCGAGGAATCCTTTCTTT
CASSLESRNPFF
>-|-|TRBJ1-5|TRBV7-9
TGTGCCAGCAGCTTTGATAGCAATCAGCCCCAGCATTTT
CASSFDSNQPQHF
>TRBD1|-|TRBJ2-7|TRBV10-1
TGCGCCAGCAGTGACCGAGGACAGGGTTACGAGCAGTACTTC
CASSDRGQGYEQYF
>TRBD2|-|TRBJ2-7|TRBV28
TGTGCCAGCCTCGGGACTAGCGGGAGGGCCTCGCGGGAGCAGTACTTC
CASLGTSGRASREQYF
>TRBD2|-|TRBJ2-2|TRBV5-1
TGCGCCAGCAGCTTACTAGCGGGAGGGCCGGGCACCGGGGAGCTGTTTTTT
CASSLLAGGPGTGELFF
>TRBD1|-|TRBJ1-6|TRBV27
TGTGCCAGCACCTCAGGACAGGTTAATTCACCCCTCCACTTT
CASTSGQVNSPLHF
>-|-|TRBJ1-1|TRBV7-6
TGTGCCAGCAGCCCGTGGGAGGGGGACACTGAAGCTTTCTTT
CASSPWEGDTEAFF
>TRBD2|-|TRBJ2-1|TRBV10-1
TGCGCCAGCAGCCCCGGACTAGCGGGGATCAATGAGCAGTTCTTC
CASSPGLAGINEQFF
>-|-|TRBJ1-2|TRBV7-6
TGTGCCAGCTTTTCGGCCTATGGCTACACCTTC
CASFSAYGYTF
>-|-|TRBJ2-3|TRBV7-2
TGTGCCAGCAGCTTATCTTCCCGAAAGGATACGCAGTATTTT
CASSLSSRKDTQYF
>TRBD2|-|TRBJ2-1|TRBV12-5
TGTGCTAGTGGTTTGGACGGGAGGGGGAACTACAATGAGCAGTTCTTC
CASGLDGRGNYNEQFF
>-|once|TRBJ2-5|TRBV6-8
TGTGCCAGCAGTTATCCACATGCGTACCAGACCGAGGAGCAAGAGACCCAGTACTTC
CASSYPHAYQTEEQETQYF
>-|-|TRBJ2-7|TRBV15
TGTGCCACCAGCAGAGGATCCCACGAGCAGTACTTC
CATSRGSHEQYF
>TRBD2|-|TRBJ2-5|TRBV28
TGTGCCAGCAGTTTAGGGGGGGAAGAGGTTGGGACCCAGTACTTC
CASSLGGEEVGTQYF
>TRBD1|once|TRBJ1-1|TRBV27
TGTGCCAGCTCTTGGGCAGGGGGCACTGAAGCTTTCTTT
CASSWAGGTEAFF
>TRBD2|-|TRBJ2-2|TRBV5-1
TGCGCCAGGAGGACTAGCGGGAGGCCGACGAACACCGGGGAGCTGTTTTTT
CARRTSGRPTNTGELFF
>TRBD2|-|TRBJ2-3|TRBV27
TGTGCCAGCAGTAGGACTAGCGGAACCACAGATACGCAGTATTTT
CASSRTSGTTDTQYF
>-|-|TRBJ2-5|TRBV30
TGTGCCTGGAGCCTGTCCCAAGAGACCCAGTACTTC
CAWSLSQETQYF
>-|-|TRBJ1-2|TRBV18
TGTGCCAGCTCACCACCGTCTACCGGTTCCTTCTATGGCTACACCTTC
CASSPPSTGSFYGYTF
>TRBD2|-|TRBJ2-2|TRBV4-2
TGTGCCAGCAGCCCGGGAGTACTAGCGGGAGGAACCGGGGAGCTGTTTTTT
CASSPGVLAGGTGELFF
>TRBD1|-|TRBJ2-3|TRBV29-1
TGCAGCGTATCGACAGGGCGGGATACGCAGTATTTT
CSVSTGRDTQYF
>TRBD1|-|TRBJ2-5|TRBV29-1
TGCAGCGTTGATGACAGGGGGTTCGACGAGACCCAGTACTTC
CSVDDRGFDETQYF
>TRBD1|-|TRBJ1-2|TRBV28
TGTGCCAGCAGTTCCTCCGGGACAGGGGGCGCGGGTGGCTACACCTTC
CASSSSGTGGAGGYTF
>-|-|TRBJ2-2|TRBV5-1
TGCGCCAGCAGCTTTGATCTGGCCGGGGAGCTGTTTTTT
CASSFDLAGELFF
>TRBD1|few|TRBJ1-5|TRBV28
TGTGCCAGCAGAGCAGGGGGCGGTGGCAATCAGCCCCAGCATTTT
CASRAGGGGNQPQHF
>-|once|TRBJ2-1|TRBV4-1
TGCGCCAGCAGCCCCCGGAGAGTGTTGAGGGATACCTACAATGAGCAGTTCTTC
CASSPRRVLRDTYNEQFF
>-|-|TRBJ2-6|TRBV7-2
TGTGCCAGCAGCACTCGCTCGGCCAACGTCCTGACTTTC
CASSTRSANVLTF
>-|once|TRBJ2-5|TRBV19
TGTGCCAGTATGGTCACCGGTGGGCAGACCCAGTACTTC
CASMVTGGQTQYF
>TRBD1|-|TRBJ1-2|TRBV7-9
TGTGCCATCGCCACAGGGGGCGGTTATGGCTACACCTTC
CAIATGGGYGYTF
>-|-|TRBJ2-3|TRBV4-1
TGCGCCAGCAGCCATGGTAGATCAGATACGCAGTATTTT
CASSHGRSDTQYF
>TRBD1|-|TRBJ1-4|TRBV18
TGTGCCAGCTCACCATACGACAGGGTTATGGCCGGTGAAAAACTGTTTTTT
CASSPYDRVMAGEKLFF